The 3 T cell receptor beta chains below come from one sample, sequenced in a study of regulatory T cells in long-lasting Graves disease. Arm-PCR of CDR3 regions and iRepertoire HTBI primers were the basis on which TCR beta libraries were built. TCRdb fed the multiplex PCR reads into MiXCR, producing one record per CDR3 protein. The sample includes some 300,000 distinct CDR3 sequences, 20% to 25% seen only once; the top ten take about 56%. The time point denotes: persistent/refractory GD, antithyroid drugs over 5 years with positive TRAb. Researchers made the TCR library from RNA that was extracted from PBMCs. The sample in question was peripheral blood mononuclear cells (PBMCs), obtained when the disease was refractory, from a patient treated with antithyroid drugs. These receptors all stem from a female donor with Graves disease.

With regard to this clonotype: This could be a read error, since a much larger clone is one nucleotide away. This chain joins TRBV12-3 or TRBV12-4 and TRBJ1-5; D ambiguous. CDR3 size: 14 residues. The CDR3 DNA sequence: TGTACCAGCAGTTTCGCCGAGATAGATCAGCCCCAGCATTTT. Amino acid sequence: CTSSFAEIDQPQHF.

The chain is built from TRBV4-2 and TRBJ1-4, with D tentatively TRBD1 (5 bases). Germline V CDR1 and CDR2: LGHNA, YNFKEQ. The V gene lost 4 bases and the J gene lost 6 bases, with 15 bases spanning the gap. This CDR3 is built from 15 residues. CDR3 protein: CASSRGDAEDEKLFF. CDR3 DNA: TGTGCCAGCAGCCGAGGGGACGCTGAGGATGAAAAACTGTTTTTT.

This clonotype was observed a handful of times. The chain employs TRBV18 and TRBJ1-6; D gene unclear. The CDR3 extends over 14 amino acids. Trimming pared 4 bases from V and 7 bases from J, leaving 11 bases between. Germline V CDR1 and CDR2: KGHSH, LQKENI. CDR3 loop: CASSLGAENSPLHF. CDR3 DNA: TGTGCCAGCTCACTCGGCGCTGAGAATTCACCCCTCCACTTT.